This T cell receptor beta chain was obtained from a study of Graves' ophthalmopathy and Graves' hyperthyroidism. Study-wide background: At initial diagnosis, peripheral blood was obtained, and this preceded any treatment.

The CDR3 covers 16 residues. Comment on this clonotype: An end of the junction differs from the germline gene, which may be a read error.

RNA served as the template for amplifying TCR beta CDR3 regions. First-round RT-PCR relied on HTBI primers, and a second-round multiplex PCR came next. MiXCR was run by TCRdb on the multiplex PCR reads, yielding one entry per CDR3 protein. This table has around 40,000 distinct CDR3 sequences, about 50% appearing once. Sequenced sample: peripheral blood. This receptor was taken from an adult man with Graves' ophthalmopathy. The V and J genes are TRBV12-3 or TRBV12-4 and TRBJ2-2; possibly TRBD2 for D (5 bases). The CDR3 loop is CASSRFEIRPTGELSF. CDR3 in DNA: TGTGCTAGCAGTAGATTCGAGATCCGGCCCACCGGGGAGCTGTCTTTT.